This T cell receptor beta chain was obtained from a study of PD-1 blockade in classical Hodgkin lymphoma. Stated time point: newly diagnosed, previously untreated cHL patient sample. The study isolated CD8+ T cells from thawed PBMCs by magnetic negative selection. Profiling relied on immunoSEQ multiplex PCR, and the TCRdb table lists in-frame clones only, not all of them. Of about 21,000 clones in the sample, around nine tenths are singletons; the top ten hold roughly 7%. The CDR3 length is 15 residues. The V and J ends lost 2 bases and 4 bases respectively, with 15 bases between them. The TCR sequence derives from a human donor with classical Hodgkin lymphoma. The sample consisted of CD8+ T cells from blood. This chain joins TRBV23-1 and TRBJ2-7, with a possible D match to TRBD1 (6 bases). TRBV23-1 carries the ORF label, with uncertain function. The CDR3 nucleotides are TGCGCCAGCAGTCAAAGGACAGCCGGTCCTTACGAGCAGTACTTC. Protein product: CASSQRTAGPYEQYF.